These 29 T cell receptor beta chains came from one sample sequenced in a study of OX40 agonist ivuxolimab in advanced cancers. The method was immunoSEQ multiplex PCR; TCRdb's version includes in-frame clones alone and lacks a portion of them. Among tens of thousands of clones, more than 80% were seen once, and the ten largest hold roughly 10%. Source: CD4+ or CD8+ T cells sorted from blood, taken in a trial of the OX40 agonist ivuxolimab. Receptor source: an adult with an advanced solid tumor such as melanoma, head and neck, liver or kidney cancer.

The chain joins TRBV6-1 to TRBJ1-4; D perhaps matches TRBD1 (5 bases). Trimming cost V 3 bases and J 7 bases, with 12 bases left between them. The CDR3 contains 14 residues. CDR1 and CDR2 (germline): MNHNS, SASEGT. CDR3 amino acids: CASSEDMAGEKLFF. The CDR3 region has the DNA TGTGCCAGCAGTGAGGACATGGCGGGTGAAAAACTGTTTTTT.

The chain uses TRBV7-2 and TRBJ2-5; D possibly uses TRBD1 or TRBD2 (6 bases each). Per the germline V gene, CDR1 is SGHTA and CDR2 is FQGNSA. The V gene lost 5 bases and the J gene lost 2 bases, with 9 bases spanning the gap. The CDR3 covers 13 residues. In nucleotides, the CDR3 is TGTGCCAGCAGCCCGGGGGCGCAAGAGACCCAGTACTTC. This translates into CASSPGAQETQYF.

The chain is built from TRBV27 and TRBJ2-7; D is possibly TRBD1 (6 bases). V was pared by 4 bases and J by 3 bases, with 19 bases between. Germline loops: CDR1 MNHEY, CDR2 SMNVEV (reference sequence). The CDR3 sequence is 16 residues long. This CDR3 is CASSSLRDTWDYEQYF. The CDR3 DNA sequence: TGTGCCAGCAGTTCTCTTCGGGACACTTGGGACTACGAGCAGTACTTC.

The V and J genes are TRBV6-6 and TRBJ1-5; D call uncertain. V lost 3 bases to trimming and J lost 3 bases, with 6 bases between them. The germline CDR1 and CDR2 sequences are MNHNY and SVGAGI (reference sequence). The CDR3 consists of 13 residues. CDR3 bases: TGTGCCAGCAGTTATCGAAACAATCAGCCCCAGCATTTT. Amino acid sequence: CASSYRNNQPQHF.

The chain joins TRBV20-1 to TRBJ2-7; D gene uncertain. Trimming removed 5 bases from V and 2 bases from J, with 4 bases in between. The germline V gene has CDR1 DFQATT and CDR2 SNEGSKA (reference sequence). This CDR3 spans 10 amino acids. The CDR3 coding sequence is TGCAGTGCTGCAACCTACGAGCAGTACTTC. Translated, it gives CSAATYEQYF.

V gene TRBV5-5 combines with J gene TRBJ2-3; TRBD1 matches at 7 bases. V trimming: 0 bases; J trimming: 8 bases; junction bases outside the gene matches: 6. Germline CDR1 reads SGHKS; CDR2 reads YYEKEE (reference sequence). The CDR3 totals 14 residues. CDR3 bases: TGTGCCAGCAGCTTGGGTACAGGGGAAGGTACGCAGTATTTT. Residues: CASSLGTGEGTQYF.

V and J are TRBV5-4 and TRBJ1-5; D is perhaps TRBD1 (6 bases). The V gene's germline CDR1 is SGHNT and CDR2 YYREEE (reference sequence). The CDR3 sequence is 14 residues long. Trimming took off 4 bases at V and 2 bases at J, with 10 bases between the two ends. The CDR3 DNA is TGTGCCAGCAGCATGAGGGGGGGCAATCAGCCCCAGCATTTT. Its protein is CASSMRGGNQPQHF.

The chain joins TRBV2 to TRBJ2-7; D is perhaps TRBD1 (8 bases). Trimming removed 1 base at V and 0 bases at J, with 19 bases between. Germline V CDR1 and CDR2: SNHLY, FYNNEI. This CDR3 has 18 residues. CDR3: CASSEDWGGQASSYEQYF. CDR3 DNA: TGTGCCAGCAGTGAAGACTGGGGGGGACAGGCGAGCTCCTACGAGCAGTACTTC. The variable domain in full, completed from reference TRBV2 and TRBJ2-7, reads EPEVTQTPSHQVTQMGQEVILRCVPISNHLYFYWYRQILGQKVEFLVSFYNNEISEKSEIFDDQFSVERPDGSNFTLKIRSTKLEDSAMYFCASSEDWGGQASSYEQYFGPGTRLTVT.

The chain carries TRBV9 and TRBJ2-5; weak D call: TRBD2 (7 bases). Deletions cut 2 bases from V and 2 bases from J, with 19 bases between. This CDR3 spans 17 amino acids. Germline V CDR1 and CDR2: SGDLS, YYNGEE. CDR3 bases: TGTGCCAGCAGCGTCTTCAGCGGGCGGGGGCTTCAAGAGACCCAGTACTTC. It yields the protein CASSVFSGRGLQETQYF.

On this clone itself: Relative to the germline gene, one junction end is altered; a read error may explain this. This CDR3 is also generated by other DNA sequences in the sample. The chain employs TRBV7-6 and TRBJ1-1, with TRBD1 matching 7 bases. This CDR3 is 14 amino acids long. Looked up from germline, CDR1 is SGHVS and CDR2 is FNYEAQ. The DNA of the CDR3 is TGTGCCAGCAGCTTATTAGGGGGCAACACTGAAGCCTTCTTT. This gives the protein CASSLLGGNTEAFF.

This clone came up once. This chain uses TRBV5-1 with TRBJ2-3; 12 bases fit TRBD2. CDR3 length: 14 amino acids. Trimming cost V 9 bases and J 4 bases; bases outside gene matches: 6. CDR1 and CDR2 from the germline V gene are SGHRS and YFSETQ. The CDR3 loop reads CATSSSGGADTQYF. In nucleotides, the CDR3 is TGCGCCACCTCTTCTAGCGGGGGGGCAGATACGCAGTATTTT.

The chain employs TRBV6-5 and TRBJ1-2; no definite D call. This CDR3 spans 13 amino acids. V was shortened by 6 bases and J by 8 bases, with 16 bases between the two germline ends. The V gene's germline CDR1 is MNHEY and CDR2 SVGAGI. In DNA, the CDR3 is TGTGCCAGCAGCCAATCGCGGACGCTGGGCTACACCTTC. This sequence encodes CASSQSRTLGYTF.

This sequence joins TRBV5-1 and TRBJ2-7; TRBD2 agrees at 11 bases. This CDR3 has 17 amino acids. CDR1 and CDR2 (germline): SGHRS, YFSETQ. V lost 3 bases to trimming and J lost 2 bases; unmatched junction nucleotides: 10. The CDR3 coding sequence is TGCGCCAGCAGCTCCTACAGGGGACTAGCGGAACCCTACGAGCAGTACTTC. As protein: CASSSYRGLAEPYEQYF.

The rearrangement uses TRBV5-5 and TRBJ2-5; D possibly matches TRBD1 or TRBD2 (5 bases each). Germline assignment: CDR1 SGHKS and CDR2 YYEKEE (reference sequence). The CDR3 contains 13 residues. V lost 4 bases to trimming and J lost 3 bases, with 10 bases between them. The CDR3 nucleotides read TGTGCCAGCAGCCAGGGACCAGAAGAGACCCAGTACTTC. This encodes CASSQGPEETQYF.

This chain links TRBV29-1 with TRBJ2-5; D is uncertain. CDR1 is SQVTM, CDR2 ANQGSEA, per germline. The CDR3 spans 13 residues. V lost 5 bases and J 1 base, leaving 11 bases between the germline ends. The CDR3 region is CSVNIQSQETQYF. DNA for the CDR3: TGCAGCGTTAACATACAGAGCCAAGAGACCCAGTACTTC.

This chain joins TRBV5-6 and TRBJ2-5; no clear D gene. Deletions cut 4 bases from V and 5 bases from J, with 12 bases between. Looked up from germline, CDR1 is SGHDT and CDR2 is YYEEEE. CDR3 size: 13 residues. The CDR3 region has the DNA TGTGCCAGCAGCCGGACCCTGGGGGAGACCCAGTACTTC. Translating gives CASSRTLGETQYF.

The V and J genes are TRBV10-3 and TRBJ1-6; 8 positions match TRBD1. Trimming removed 6 bases from V and 8 bases from J; junction bases left unmatched: 6. CDR1 ENHRY and CDR2 SYGVKD come from the germline V gene. The CDR3 is 14 residues long. The CDR3 region is CAIRDDRGDSPLHF. As DNA, the CDR3 is TGTGCCATCAGAGACGACAGGGGAGATTCACCCCTCCACTTT.

The V and J genes are TRBV6-1 and TRBJ1-1, with TRBD1 as a possible D gene (6 bases). The CDR3 extends over 14 amino acids. CDR1 is MNHNS and CDR2 is SASEGT in the germline V gene. Deletions cut 3 bases from V and 0 bases from J, with 8 bases between. CDR3 region: CASSEGAMNTEAFF. The CDR3 region has the DNA TGTGCCAGCAGTGAGGGGGCTATGAACACTGAAGCTTTCTTT.

In its sample, this clone was seen a few times. The chain links TRBV5-1 to TRBJ1-2, with TRBD1 matching over 7 bases. CDR1 SGHRS and CDR2 YFSETQ come from the germline V gene. There are 14 residues in the CDR3. The ends lost 4 bases at V and 4 bases at J; junction bases unmatched: 7. CDR3 coding DNA: TGCGCCAGCAGCGAAGGGACAGCAGTCTATGGCTACACCTTC. Translated, it gives CASSEGTAVYGYTF.

This clone was seen a single time. The V gene is TRBV10-3, the J gene TRBJ1-1; a weak D match, TRBD1 (5 bases). CDR1 and CDR2 from the germline V gene are ENHRY and SYGVKD. CDR3 size: 14 residues. V shed 4 bases and J shed 1 base, with 10 bases lying between them. The CDR3 DNA is TGTGCCATCAGTGTCGGCGGACAGAACACTGAAGCTTTCTTT. This gives the protein CAISVGGQNTEAFF.

This clone is medium-sized by share. This same CDR3 is encoded by further DNA sequences in the sample. The rearrangement links TRBV27 to TRBJ2-7; maybe TRBD2 (6 bases). Germline V gene sequence: CDR1 MNHEY, CDR2 SMNVEV (reference sequence). Trimming pared 2 bases from V and 6 bases from J, leaving 11 bases between. The CDR3 has 13 amino acids. The CDR3 region has the DNA TGTGCCAGCAGTTTAGGTGTAGCGGCCGAGCAGTACTTC. It specifies CASSLGVAAEQYF.

This chain connects TRBV9 to TRBJ1-3, with no clear D. This CDR3 contains 16 residues. The germline gives CDR1 SGDLS, CDR2 YYNGEE. Trimming left V 0 bases short and J 0 bases short, with 10 bases between. CDR3 DNA: TGTGCCAGCAGCGTAGACGGCCGGCCCTCTGGAAACACCATATATTTT. Translation: CASSVDGRPSGNTIYF.

The genes are TRBV29-1 and TRBJ2-1; TRBD2 is a possible D gene (6 bases). CDR3 size: 14 residues. The germline gives CDR1 SQVTM, CDR2 ANQGSEA. V was cut by 6 bases and J by 8 bases, with 20 bases left in between. CDR3 nucleotides: TGCAGCGTCGTAAAATTGCTCGCGGGGTATGAGCAGTTCTTC. This codes for CSVVKLLAGYEQFF.

The chain has TRBV11-1 and TRBJ2-3, with TRBD2 identical over 8 bases. J gave up 5 bases and V 1 base, and 5 bases lay outside the gene matches. CDR1 is SGHAT and CDR2 is FQDESV in the germline V gene (reference sequence). The length of the CDR3 is 15 residues. CDR3 residues: CASSLVGRAEDTQYF. CDR3 bases: TGTGCCAGCAGCTTAGTCGGGAGGGCCGAAGATACGCAGTATTTT.

The chain links TRBV2 to TRBJ2-7; the D gene is possibly TRBD1 (6 bases). The CDR3 is 13 residues long. CDR1 SNHLY and CDR2 FYNNEI come from the germline V gene. V lost 5 bases and J 2 bases, leaving 10 bases between the germline ends. CDR3 region: CASSRDTTYEQYF. In DNA, the CDR3 is TGTGCCAGCAGTAGGGACACGACCTACGAGCAGTACTTC.

The rearrangement uses TRBV7-2 and TRBJ2-1, with TRBD2 matching over 8 bases. Germline V CDR1 and CDR2: SGHTA, FQGNSA. This CDR3 is 16 amino acids long. After removal of 8 bases from V and 8 bases from J, the junction contained 17 bases not matched to a gene. DNA of the CDR3: TGTGCCAGCCGGGCTAGCGGGTTACTCGGCGGCTATGAGCAGTTCTTC. The encoded protein is CASRASGLLGGYEQFF.

The V call is TRBV6-6, the J call TRBJ1-2, with 7 bases that match TRBD1. CDR3 length: 15 amino acids. V lost 6 bases and J lost 1; bases outside the gene matches: 8. Germline CDR1 reads MNHNY; CDR2 reads SVGAGI (reference sequence). This CDR3 is CASSPGAGGNYGYTF. Written as DNA, the CDR3 is TGTGCCAGCAGCCCTGGGGCAGGGGGTAACTATGGCTACACCTTC.

This clone has a handful of counts. The V and J genes are TRBV13 and TRBJ2-3, with 12 bases fitting TRBD2. The CDR3 runs 17 residues. J was trimmed by 2 bases and V by 6 bases; bases with no gene match: 9. Looked up from germline, CDR1 is PRHDT and CDR2 is FYEKMQ (reference sequence). The CDR3 sequence is CASRPKRLAGDTDTQYF. CDR3 nucleotide sequence: TGTGCCAGCAGACCGAAACGACTAGCGGGAGACACAGATACGCAGTATTTT.

This chain links TRBV6-5 with TRBJ1-5; no definite D call. V was clipped by 5 bases and J by 4 bases, with 12 bases between them. The CDR3 sequence is 14 residues long. The V gene's germline CDR1 is MNHEY and CDR2 SVGAGI. In DNA, the CDR3 is TGTGCCAGCAGTGCCCAAGAAAGTAATCAGCCCCAGCATTTT. Translating gives CASSAQESNQPQHF.